This is a list of T cell receptor beta chains from one sample in a study of blood T cell repertoires in COVID-19. Libraries were prepared by immunoSEQ multiplex PCR; TCRdb keeps only in-frame clonotypes and omits some of them. Seen here are a few hundred thousand clones, around 87% observed once, and the top ten hold approximately 5.3%. Sequencing was done on a sample of peripheral blood. The origin of the receptors is an older woman with COVID-19, enrolled during active disease. CDR3s leave out the opening cysteine and the closing phenylalanine or tryptophan.

V	J	CDR3
TRBV3-1/TRBV3-2	TRBJ2-5	ASSVYGTSGRAETQY
TRBV4-1	TRBJ2-7	ASSLSGTSGRAGEQY
TRBV10-2	TRBJ1-4	ASIPPATNEKLF
TRBV29-1	TRBJ2-7	SVGQALSEQY
TRBV28	TRBJ1-5	ASSPRGGAGGNRPQH
TRBV30	TRBJ1-5	AWNRGSNQPQH
TRBV6-5	TRBJ2-1	ASTTSGSSYNEQF
TRBV29-1	TRBJ2-7	SVAQGGSYEQY
TRBV27	TRBJ2-1	ASSLSAGTSGWGQF
TRBV19	TRBJ1-1	ASRIPGGQGDTEAF
TRBV24-1	TRBJ2-5	ATSAGTQGAYQETQY
TRBV7-9	TRBJ1-6	ASSAETGGNSPLH
TRBV9	TRBJ2-5	ASSRRQGYQETQY
TRBV5-1	TRBJ1-6	ASSLTFGGSNTHNSPLH
TRBV7-3	TRBJ1-1	ASSAGVGTEAF
TRBV12-3/TRBV12-4	TRBJ1-5	ASSGDGNQPQH
TRBV6-1	TRBJ2-7	ASSERGSYEQY